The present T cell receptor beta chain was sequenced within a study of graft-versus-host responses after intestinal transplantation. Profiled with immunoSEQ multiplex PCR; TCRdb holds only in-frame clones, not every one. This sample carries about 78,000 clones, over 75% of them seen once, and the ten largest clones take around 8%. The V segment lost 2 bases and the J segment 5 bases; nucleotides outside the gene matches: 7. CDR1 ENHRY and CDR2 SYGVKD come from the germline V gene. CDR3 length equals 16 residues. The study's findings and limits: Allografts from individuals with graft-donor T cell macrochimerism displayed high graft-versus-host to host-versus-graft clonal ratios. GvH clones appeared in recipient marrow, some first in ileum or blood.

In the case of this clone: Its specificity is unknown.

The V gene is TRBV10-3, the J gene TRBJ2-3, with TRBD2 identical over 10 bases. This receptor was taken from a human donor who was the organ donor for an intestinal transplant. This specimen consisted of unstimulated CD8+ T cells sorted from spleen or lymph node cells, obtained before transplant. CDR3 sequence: CAISEQAGGHRDTQYF. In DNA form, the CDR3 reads TGTGCCATCAGTGAGCAAGCGGGGGGGCATAGAGATACGCAGTATTTT.